The text below deals with one TCR beta chain. Its antigen is unidentified. This specimen belongs to a study of long-term antiretroviral therapy in people with HIV. Study conclusions and caveats: Although diversity increased after ART, it remained lower than in transplant donor controls. Controls showed broader CDR3 length ranges than did the HIV repertoires. Data on ART adherence, viral resistance or therapy changes were unavailable. Specimens of blood were obtained during about 2003 to 2017, possibly under older ART regimens.

Running of the v3.0 immunoSEQ assay took place at survey level. Method: immunoSEQ multiplex PCR; TCRdb's copy keeps in-frame clones and lacks some. Found here are about 20,000 clones, 70% to 90% of them singletons; the top ten hold 18%. This receptor was taken from a woman younger than 30 with HIV. This specimen was unsorted PBMCs, taken 0.6 years after starting antiretroviral therapy.

The chain's CDR3 is CASSFPTGLVLEYGYTF. Here the CDR3 DNA reads TGTGCCAGCAGCTTCCCCACAGGGTTGGTTTTAGAGTATGGCTACACCTTC. This chain links TRBV11-2 with TRBJ1-2, with D possibly matching TRBD1 (6 bases). V was trimmed by 3 bases and J by 5 bases, leaving 22 bases between them. The CDR3 sequence is 17 residues long. CDR1 and CDR2 from the germline V gene are SGHAT and FQNNGV.